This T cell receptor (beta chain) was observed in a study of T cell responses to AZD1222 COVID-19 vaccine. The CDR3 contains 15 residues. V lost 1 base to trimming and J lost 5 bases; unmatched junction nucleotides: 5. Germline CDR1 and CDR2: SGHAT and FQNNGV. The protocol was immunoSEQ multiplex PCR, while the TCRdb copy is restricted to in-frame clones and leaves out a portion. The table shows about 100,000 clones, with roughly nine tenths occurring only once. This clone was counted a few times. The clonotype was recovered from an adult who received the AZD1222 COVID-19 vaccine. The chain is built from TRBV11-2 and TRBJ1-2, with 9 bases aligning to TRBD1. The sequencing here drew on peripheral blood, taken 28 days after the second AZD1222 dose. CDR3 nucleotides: TGTGCCAGCAGCTTAGTTACAGGGGGCAATTATGGCTACACCTTC. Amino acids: CASSLVTGGNYGYTF.